The sequence of this T cell receptor beta chain was determined in a study of T cell repertoires in cytomegalovirus infection. As for the study in general: Recently identified HLA-C-restricted CMV epitopes and well-studied HLA-B-restricted CMV epitopes were used by the study. Public TCR beta signatures provided an indication of both CMV infection and a matching HLA type.

This clonotype was picked up a small number of times. As yet, its antigen is unknown. Trimming left V 7 bases short and J 2 bases short, with 12 bases between. Per germline, CDR1 MNHEY and CDR2 SMNVEV (reference sequence). This CDR3 has 13 residues. Whole-study results and caveats: Predominance within the ex vivo response was attributable to HLA-C-restricted CMV-specific TCR beta clonotypes. Summed frequency of shared TCR beta families picked out CMV carriers who also had the relevant HLA.

Via MiXCR, TCRdb re-called the reads, giving one row per CDR3 protein. The sample includes about 900,000 distinct CDR3 sequences, roughly 30% seen only once; the top ten take around 15%. The V gene is TRBV27, the J gene TRBJ2-7, with D hard to call. The sequencing here drew on cultured CD8+ T cells from PBMCs, taken from culture after CMV antigen stimulation. This receptor was obtained from a human donor in good health (CMV status not recorded). Some clones in this sample may be carry-over from other donors' samples. The CDR3 sequence is CASMSAQTYEQYF. The CDR3 coding sequence is TGTGCCAGCATGTCAGCTCAGACCTACGAGCAGTACTTC.